This T cell receptor (beta chain) was recovered during a study of shared clonotypes between healthy human individuals. Study findings and constraints: Inspection by rarefaction showed sorted-subset sequencing to be incomplete despite large depth. What naive subsets generally showed was a larger estimated richness than memory subsets showed.

This clone was observed a few times. Its antigen is not known. The data were produced by immunoSEQ multiplex PCR, yet TCRdb's version contains in-frame clones alone and is incomplete. Of about 710,000 clones in the sample, around 70% were seen once. The CDR3 has 13 amino acids. The germline V gene encodes CDR1 SGHRS and CDR2 YFSETQ. V lost 0 bases and J 4 bases, leaving 7 bases between the germline ends. Sequenced input: memory CD4+ T cells sorted from blood. Specified subset: CD45RA-negative fraction. This sequence was found in a woman between 25 and 40 years old in good health. The chain combines TRBV5-1 with TRBJ1-2; D is unclear. This chain's CDR3 is CASSLDTFYGYTF. As DNA, the CDR3 is TGCGCCAGCAGCTTGGACACCTTCTATGGCTACACCTTC. The whole variable domain, filled in from reference TRBV5-1 and TRBJ1-2, reads KAGVTQTPRYLIKTRGQQVTLSCSPISGHRSVSWYQQTPGQGLQFLFEYFSETQRNKGNFPGRFSGRQFSNSRSEMNVSTLELGDSALYLCASSLDTFYGYTFGSGTRLTVV.